This is a list of T cell receptor beta chains from one sample in a study of T-cell reconstitution after alpha-beta-depleted transplantation in children. TCRdb passed the PCR reads through MiXCR, listing each CDR3 protein once. The table includes about 870,000 distinct CDR3 sequences, roughly 15% detected once. The sample here was PBMCs, mostly from graft donor cells, taken 360 days after TCRalphabeta/CD19-depleted stem cell transplant. The receptors originated from a male patient younger than 18 who had a stem cell transplant for acute lymphoblastic leukemia, so the T cells may come from the graft donor. Each CDR3 is given with its conserved first and last residue. The order of the fields is CDR3 length, clone size, V gene, D gene, J gene, CDR3 protein, CDR3 DNA. The D gene is left open where the match is weak. The size entry is marked missing in some rows and otherwise reads once, few, many or a size class.

12	few	TRBV30	.	TRBJ2-7	CAWSPTSFEQYF	TGTGCCTGGAGTCCGACTAGTTTCGAGCAGTACTTC
17	few	TRBV5-1	.	TRBJ2-6	CASSLGGSFSGANVLTF	TGCGCCAGCAGCTTGGGTGGATCCTTCTCTGGGGCCAACGTCCTGACTTTC
15	few	TRBV19	TRBD2	TRBJ2-7	CASRPTSGSSYEQYF	TGTGCCAGTAGACCCACTAGCGGGTCCTCCTACGAGCAGTACTTC
15	.	TRBV3-1	.	TRBJ1-1	CASSPSAAVNTEAFF	TGTGCCAGCAGCCCCAGTGCCGCGGTGAACACTGAAGCTTTCTTT
11	few	TRBV7-2	.	TRBJ2-7	CASSSVFEQYF	TGTGCCAGCAGCTCTGTATTCGAGCAGTACTTC
13	.	TRBV12-3/TRBV12-4	.	TRBJ2-1	CASSSLSGNEQFF	TGTGCCAGCAGTTCTCTCTCGGGCAATGAGCAGTTCTTC
16	few	TRBV12-5	.	TRBJ1-2	CASGLGTQGHVLGYTF	TGTGCTAGTGGTTTGGGGACCCAGGGGCATGTTCTTGGCTACACCTTC
15	many	TRBV18	TRBD1	TRBJ1-2	CASSPPTGGRYGYTF	TGTGCCAGCTCACCCCCGACAGGGGGACGCTATGGCTACACCTTC
16	.	TRBV27	.	TRBJ2-7	CASSLLSSGSTYEQYF	TGTGCCAGCAGTTTACTAAGTTCGGGGTCTACCTACGAGCAGTACTTC
12	once	TRBV29-1	.	TRBJ2-1	CSVEQGFGEQFF	TGCAGCGTTGAACAGGGGTTCGGGGAGCAGTTCTTC
13	few	TRBV15	.	TRBJ2-2	CATSGTAGGELFF	TGTGCCACCAGCGGGACGGCGGGAGGGGAGCTGTTTTTT